This TCR beta chain was captured in a study of shared clonotypes between healthy human individuals. Study-level results: Memory subsets had estimated richness that was generally smaller than that of naive subsets. An effect of sequencing depth on clonotype sharing among donors was expected.

The V end was cut by 3 bases, the J end by 9 bases, with 9 bases between. The length of the CDR3 is 11 residues. Germline CDR1 reads MDHEN; CDR2 reads SYDVKM. Deep was the level at which the assay was run. Measured with immunoSEQ multiplex PCR; TCRdb has only the in-frame clones, and not every one. The table records about 2,100,000 clones, more than 85% of them present only once. CD45RO-negative, CCR7-selected cells formed the naive CD8 fraction, which excluded terminally differentiated effector memory CD45RA+ cells. The study drew its donors from healthy HIV-negative adults without recent acute infections or vaccinations. On this clone: As yet, its antigen is unknown.

This chain joins TRBV28 and TRBJ2-7, with D tentatively TRBD2 (6 bases). The sequenced material came from naive CD8+ T cells from PBMCs. The TCR originated in a man aged 18-30 years in good health. Some clones in this sample may be carry-over from other donors' samples. The CDR3 sequence: CASSFLGGQYF. In DNA form, the CDR3 reads TGTGCCAGCAGTTTCCTCGGGGGGCAGTACTTC.